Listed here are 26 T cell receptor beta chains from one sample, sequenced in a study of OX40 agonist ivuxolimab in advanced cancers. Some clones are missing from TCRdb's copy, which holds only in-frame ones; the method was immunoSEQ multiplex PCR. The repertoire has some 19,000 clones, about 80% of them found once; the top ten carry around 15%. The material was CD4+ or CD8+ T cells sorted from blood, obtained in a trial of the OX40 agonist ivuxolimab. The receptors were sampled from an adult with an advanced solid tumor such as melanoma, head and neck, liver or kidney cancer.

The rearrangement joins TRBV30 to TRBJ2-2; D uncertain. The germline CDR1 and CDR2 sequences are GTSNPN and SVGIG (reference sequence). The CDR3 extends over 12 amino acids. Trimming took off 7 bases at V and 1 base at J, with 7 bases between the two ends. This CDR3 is CALRQNTGELFF. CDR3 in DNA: TGTGCCTTACGACAGAACACCGGGGAGCTGTTTTTT.

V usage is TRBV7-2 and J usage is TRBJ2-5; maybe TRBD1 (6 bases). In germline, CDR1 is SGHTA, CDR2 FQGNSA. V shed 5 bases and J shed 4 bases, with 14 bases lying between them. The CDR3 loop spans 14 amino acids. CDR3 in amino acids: CASSGAGEGETQYF. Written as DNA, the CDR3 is TGTGCCAGCAGCGGGGCAGGGGAAGGAGAGACCCAGTACTTC.

CDR3 sequence: CASRTEGQGRAAFF. The CDR3, as DNA: TGTGCCAGCAGGACCGAAGGACAGGGTCGGGCCGCTTTCTTT. V is TRBV6-5 and J is TRBJ1-1; 8 bases match TRBD1. Germline V gives CDR1 MNHEY, CDR2 SVGAGI. The junction had 14 bases not matched to a gene; V was cut back by 6 bases and J by 11 bases. The CDR3 runs to 14 residues.

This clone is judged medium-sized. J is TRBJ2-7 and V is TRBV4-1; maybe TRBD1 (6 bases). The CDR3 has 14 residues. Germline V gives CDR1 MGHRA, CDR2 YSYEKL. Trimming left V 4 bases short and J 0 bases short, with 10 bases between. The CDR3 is CASSLQGNSYEQYF. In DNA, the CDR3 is TGCGCCAGCAGCCTCCAGGGGAACTCCTACGAGCAGTACTTC.

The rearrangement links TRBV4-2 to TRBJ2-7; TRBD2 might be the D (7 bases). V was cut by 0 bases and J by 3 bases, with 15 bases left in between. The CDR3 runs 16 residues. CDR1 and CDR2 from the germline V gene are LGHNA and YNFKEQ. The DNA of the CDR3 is TGTGCCAGCAGCCAAGATCTCAACGGGGGGCACTACGAGCAGTACTTC. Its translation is CASSQDLNGGHYEQYF.

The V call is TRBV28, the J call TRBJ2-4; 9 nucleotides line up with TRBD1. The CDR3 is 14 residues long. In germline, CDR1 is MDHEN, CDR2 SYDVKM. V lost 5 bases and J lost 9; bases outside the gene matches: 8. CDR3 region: CASSEITGGGIQYF. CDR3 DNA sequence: TGTGCCAGCAGTGAGATTACAGGGGGCGGCATTCAGTACTTC. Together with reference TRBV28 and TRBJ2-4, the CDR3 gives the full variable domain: DVKVTQSSRYLVKRTGEKVFLECVQDMDHENMFWYRQDPGLGLRLIYFSYDVKMKEKGDIPEGYSVSREKKERFSLILESASTNQTSMYLCASSEITGGGIQYFGAGTRLSVL.

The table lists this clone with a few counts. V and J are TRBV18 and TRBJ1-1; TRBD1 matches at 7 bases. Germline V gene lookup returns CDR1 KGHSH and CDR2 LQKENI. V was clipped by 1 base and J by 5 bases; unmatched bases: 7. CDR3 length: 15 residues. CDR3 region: CASSPLGQGVTEAFF. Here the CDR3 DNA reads TGTGCCAGCTCACCACTCGGGCAGGGGGTAACTGAAGCTTTCTTT.

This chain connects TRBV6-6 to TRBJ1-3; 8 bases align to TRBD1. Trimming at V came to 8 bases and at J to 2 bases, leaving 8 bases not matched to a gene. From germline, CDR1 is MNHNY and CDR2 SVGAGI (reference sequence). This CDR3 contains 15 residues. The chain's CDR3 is CASSFTGGTGNTIYF. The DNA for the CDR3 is TGTGCCAGCTCATTCACAGGGGGTACTGGAAACACCATATATTTT.

The CDR3 coding sequence is TGTGCCAGCTCACCAGGACAGGGAGTACAGAACACTGAAGCTTTCTTT. Translation gives CASSPGQGVQNTEAFF. The chain couples TRBV18 to TRBJ1-1, with 8 bases that match TRBD1. Germline CDR1 is KGHSH and CDR2 is LQKENI. This CDR3 spans 16 amino acids. J lost 1 base, V lost 2 bases, and 6 bases had no gene match.

The CDR3 DNA sequence: TGCGCCAGCAGCCGGGGTTTGGCTGAAGCTTTCTTT. Amino acids: CASSRGLAEAFF. The chain uses TRBV5-1 and TRBJ1-1; D unresolved. The CDR3 covers 12 residues. V gave up 4 bases and J gave up 6 bases, with 10 bases separating them. The germline CDR1 and CDR2 sequences are SGHRS and YFSETQ.

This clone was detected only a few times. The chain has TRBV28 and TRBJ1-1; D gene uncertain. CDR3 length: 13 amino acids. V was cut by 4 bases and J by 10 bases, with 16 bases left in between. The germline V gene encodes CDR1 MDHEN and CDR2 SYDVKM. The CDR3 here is CASSSPAPPGAFF. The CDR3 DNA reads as TGTGCCAGCAGTTCCCCTGCCCCTCCGGGAGCTTTCTTT. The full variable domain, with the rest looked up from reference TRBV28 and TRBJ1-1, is DVKVTQSSRYLVKRTGEKVFLECVQDMDHENMFWYRQDPGLGLRLIYFSYDVKMKEKGDIPEGYSVSREKKERFSLILESASTNQTSMYLCASSSPAPPGAFFGQGTRLTVV.

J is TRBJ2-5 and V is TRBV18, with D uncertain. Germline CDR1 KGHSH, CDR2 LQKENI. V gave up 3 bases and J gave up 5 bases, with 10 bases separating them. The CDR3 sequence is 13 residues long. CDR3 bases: TGTGCCAGCTCACCCGGGTTGGAGGAGACCCAGTACTTC. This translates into CASSPGLEETQYF.

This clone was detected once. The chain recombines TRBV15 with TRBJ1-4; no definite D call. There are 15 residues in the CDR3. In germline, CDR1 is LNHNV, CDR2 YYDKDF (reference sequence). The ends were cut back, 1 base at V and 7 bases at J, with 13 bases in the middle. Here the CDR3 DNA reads TGTGCCACCAGCAGAGGTGGGGATGCGGCTGAAAAACTGTTTTTT. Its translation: CATSRGGDAAEKLFF.

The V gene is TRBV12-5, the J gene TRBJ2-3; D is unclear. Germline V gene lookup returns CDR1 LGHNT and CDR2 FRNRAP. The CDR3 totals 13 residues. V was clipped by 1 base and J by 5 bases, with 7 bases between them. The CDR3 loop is CASGLDWGDTQYF. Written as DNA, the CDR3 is TGTGCTAGTGGTTTGGACTGGGGAGATACGCAGTATTTT.

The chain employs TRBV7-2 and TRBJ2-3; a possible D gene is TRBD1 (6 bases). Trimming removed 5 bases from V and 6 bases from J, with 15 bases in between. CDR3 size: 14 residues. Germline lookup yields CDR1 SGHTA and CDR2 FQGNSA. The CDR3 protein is CASSHSQGWDTQYF. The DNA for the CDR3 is TGTGCCAGCAGCCATTCTCAGGGGTGGGATACGCAGTATTTT. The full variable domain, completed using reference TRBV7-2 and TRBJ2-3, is GAGVSQSPSNKVTEKGKDVELRCDPISGHTALYWYRQSLGQGLEFLIYFQGNSAPDKSGLPSDRFSAERTGGSVSTLTIQRTQQEDSAVYLCASSHSQGWDTQYFGPGTRLTVL.

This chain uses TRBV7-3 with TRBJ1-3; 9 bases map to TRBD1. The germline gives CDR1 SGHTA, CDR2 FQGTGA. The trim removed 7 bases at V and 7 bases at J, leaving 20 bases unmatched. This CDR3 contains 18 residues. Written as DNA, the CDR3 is TGTGCCAGCAACGCGACCCAAGGGACAGGGTGGAGGAGGAACACCATATATTTT. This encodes CASNATQGTGWRRNTIYF. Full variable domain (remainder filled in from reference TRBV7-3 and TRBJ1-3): GAGVSQTPSNKVTEKGKYVELRCDPISGHTALYWYRQSLGQGPEFLIYFQGTGAADDSGLPNDRFFAVRPEGSVSTLKIQRTERGDSAVYLCASNATQGTGWRRNTIYFGEGSWLTVV.

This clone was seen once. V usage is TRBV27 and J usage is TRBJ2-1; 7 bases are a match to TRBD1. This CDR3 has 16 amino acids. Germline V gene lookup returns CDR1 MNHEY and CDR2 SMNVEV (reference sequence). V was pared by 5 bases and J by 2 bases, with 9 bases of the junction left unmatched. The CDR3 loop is CASSPITGAPYNEQFF. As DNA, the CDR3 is TGTGCCAGCAGTCCCATCACAGGGGCCCCCTACAATGAGCAGTTCTTC.

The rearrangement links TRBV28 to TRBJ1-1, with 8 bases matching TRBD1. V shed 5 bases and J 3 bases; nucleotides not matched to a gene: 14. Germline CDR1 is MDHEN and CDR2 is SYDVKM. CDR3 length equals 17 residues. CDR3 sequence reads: CASSPRVGGQGDTEAFF. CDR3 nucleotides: TGTGCCAGCAGTCCACGAGTAGGCGGACAGGGAGACACTGAAGCTTTCTTT.

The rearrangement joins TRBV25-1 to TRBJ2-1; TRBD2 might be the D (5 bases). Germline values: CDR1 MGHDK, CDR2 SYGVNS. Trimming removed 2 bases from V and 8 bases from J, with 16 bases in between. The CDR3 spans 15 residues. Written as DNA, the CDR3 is TGTGCCAGCAGTGAACGGGTCGCGGCCGGGGATGAGCAGTTCTTC. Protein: CASSERVAAGDEQFF.

CDR3 bases: TGTGCCAGCAGCTTGGGGGGGCCCTACGAGCAGTACTTC. Encoded protein: CASSLGGPYEQYF. The chain is built from TRBV5-5 and TRBJ2-7; a possible D gene is TRBD1 (6 bases). The CDR3 has 13 amino acids. The V end was cut by 0 bases, the J end by 2 bases, with 6 bases between. CDR1 and CDR2 (germline): SGHKS, YYEKEE (reference sequence).

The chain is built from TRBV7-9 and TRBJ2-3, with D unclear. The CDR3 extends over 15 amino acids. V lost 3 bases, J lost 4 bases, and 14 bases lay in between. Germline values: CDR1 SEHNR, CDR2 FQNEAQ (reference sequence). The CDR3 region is CASSFGRAGADTQYF. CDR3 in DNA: TGTGCCAGCAGCTTTGGACGGGCTGGCGCAGATACGCAGTATTTT.

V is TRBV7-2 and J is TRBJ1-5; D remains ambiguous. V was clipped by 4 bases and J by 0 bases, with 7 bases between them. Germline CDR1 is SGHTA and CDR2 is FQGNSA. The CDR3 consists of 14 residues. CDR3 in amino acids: CASSSSSSNQPQHF. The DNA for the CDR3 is TGTGCCAGCAGCTCATCAAGTAGCAATCAGCCCCAGCATTTT.

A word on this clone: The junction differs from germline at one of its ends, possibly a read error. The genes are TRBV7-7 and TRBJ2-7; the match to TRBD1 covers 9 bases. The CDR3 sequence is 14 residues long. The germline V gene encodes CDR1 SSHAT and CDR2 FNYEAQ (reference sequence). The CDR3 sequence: CASSQGTGSYEQYF. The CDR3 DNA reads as TGTGCTAGCAGCCAGGGGACAGGGTCCTACGAGCAGTACTTC. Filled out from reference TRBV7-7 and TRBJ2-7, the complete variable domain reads GAGVSQSPRYKVTKRGQDVTLRCDPISSHATLYWYQQALGQGPEFLTYFNYEAQPDKSGLPSDRFSAERPEGSISTLTIQRTEQRDSAMYRCASSQGTGSYEQYFGPGTRLTVT.

The CDR3 DNA reads as TGTGCCAGCAGTCGGCTAGCGCACGACAATGAGCAGTTCTTC. Amino acids: CASSRLAHDNEQFF. This chain joins TRBV5-5 and TRBJ2-1; D is possibly TRBD2 (6 bases). Germline CDR1 reads SGHKS; CDR2 reads YYEKEE (reference sequence). V was cut by 5 bases and J by 5 bases, with 14 bases left in between. The length of the CDR3 is 14 residues.

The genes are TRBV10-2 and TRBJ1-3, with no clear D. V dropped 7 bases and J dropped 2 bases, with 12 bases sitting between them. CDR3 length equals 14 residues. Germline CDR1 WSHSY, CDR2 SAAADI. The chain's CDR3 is CASTPVKTGNTIYF. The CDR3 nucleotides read TGCGCCAGCACCCCCGTAAAGACTGGAAACACCATATATTTT.

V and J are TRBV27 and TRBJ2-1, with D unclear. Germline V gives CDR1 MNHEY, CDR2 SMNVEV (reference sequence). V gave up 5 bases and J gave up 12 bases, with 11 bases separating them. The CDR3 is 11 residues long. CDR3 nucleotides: TGTGCCAGCAGTCAACGACTGAGGCAGTTCTTC. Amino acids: CASSQRLRQFF.